The text below deals with one T cell receptor (beta chain). These data are taken from a study of blood T cell repertoires in COVID-19. Germline CDR1 is SNHLY and CDR2 is FYNNEI. After removal of 2 bases from V and 5 bases from J, the junction contained 4 bases not matched to a gene. The CDR3 runs 14 residues. Assay: immunoSEQ multiplex PCR; the TCRdb copy retains only in-frame clones and omits some. Of 300,000 to 400,000 clones in the sample, about 90% were seen once. Material for sequencing was PBMCs or T cells enriched from blood (not recorded which). J is TRBJ2-3 and V is TRBV2; TRBD1 agrees at 7 bases. The sequence came from a man aged 25 to 40 who had recovered from COVID-19. The DNA of the CDR3 is TGTGCCAGCAGTGAACGGCAGGGGGAAGATACGCAGTATTTT. Protein: CASSERQGEDTQYF.